The next 4 T cell receptor beta chains were all read from a single sample in a study of blood T cell repertoires in COVID-19. Using immunoSEQ multiplex PCR, the repertoire was profiled, and TCRdb retains in-frame clones only, with some absent. The table shows some 320,000 clones, with roughly 89% occurring only once. The sequenced material came from PBMCs or T cells enriched from blood (not recorded which). Receptor source: a woman aged 50 to 65 who had been exposed to COVID-19.

In nucleotides, the CDR3 is TGTGCCAGCAGTCAATACCGGGACAGGATGAATCAGCCCCAGCATTTT. Its protein is CASSQYRDRMNQPQHF. The genes are TRBV28 and TRBJ1-5, with TRBD1 identical over 8 bases. The CDR3 contains 16 residues. The germline V gene has CDR1 MDHEN and CDR2 SYDVKM. V shed 5 bases and J 4 bases; nucleotides not matched to a gene: 10.

The genes are TRBV11-2 and TRBJ1-1; 12 bases line up with TRBD1. The CDR3 has 15 amino acids. V lost 4 bases to trimming and J lost 3 bases; unmatched junction nucleotides: 3. CDR1 and CDR2 (germline): SGHAT, FQNNGV. CDR3 in DNA: TGTGCCAGCAGCTGGGGGGACAGGGGGCACACTGAAGCTTTCTTT. Amino acid sequence: CASSWGDRGHTEAFF.

The chain employs TRBV5-1 and TRBJ2-2; TRBD2 agrees at 7 bases. The CDR3 contains 15 residues. Germline CDR1 and CDR2: SGHRS and YFSETQ. V trimming: 3 bases; J trimming: 0 bases; junction bases outside the gene matches: 2. The CDR3 loop reads CASSSGTTNTGELFF. The CDR3 bases are TGCGCCAGCAGCTCCGGGACTACGAACACCGGGGAGCTGTTTTTT.

The V and J genes are TRBV3-1 (or the pseudogene TRBV3-2) and TRBJ2-1; perhaps TRBD2 as D (6 bases). Trimming stripped 4 bases from V and 9 bases from J, with 13 bases between. The CDR3 covers 13 residues. The germline gives CDR1 LGHDT, CDR2 YNNKEL (reference sequence). The CDR3 sequence is CASSLLLEGEQFF. For the CDR3, the DNA is TGTGCCAGCAGCCTGCTTTTGGAGGGTGAGCAGTTCTTC.